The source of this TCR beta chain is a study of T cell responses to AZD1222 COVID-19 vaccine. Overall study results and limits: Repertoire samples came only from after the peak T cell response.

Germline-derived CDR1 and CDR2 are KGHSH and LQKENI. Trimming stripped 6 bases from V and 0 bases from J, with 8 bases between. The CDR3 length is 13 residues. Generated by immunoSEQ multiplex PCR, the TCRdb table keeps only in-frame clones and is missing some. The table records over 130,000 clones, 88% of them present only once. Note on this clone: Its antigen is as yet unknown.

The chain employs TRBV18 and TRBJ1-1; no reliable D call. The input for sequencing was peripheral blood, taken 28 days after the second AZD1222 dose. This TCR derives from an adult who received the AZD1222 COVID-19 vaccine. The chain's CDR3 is CASSTDMNTEAFF. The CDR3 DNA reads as TGTGCCAGCTCTACAGATATGAACACTGAAGCTTTCTTT.